Listed below are T cell receptor beta chains from one sample, sequenced in a study of OX40 agonist ivuxolimab in advanced cancers. Libraries were prepared by immunoSEQ multiplex PCR; TCRdb keeps only in-frame clonotypes and omits some of them. The sample contains tens of thousands of clones, approximately 78% of which appear only once. The sequencing used CD4+ or CD8+ T cells sorted from blood, collected in a trial of the OX40 agonist ivuxolimab. The receptors were gathered from an adult with an advanced solid tumor such as melanoma, head and neck, liver or kidney cancer. The CDR3 runs from the conserved cysteine through the conserved F or W. A D gene is named only where the DNA matches it firmly. Expanded clones are given a class, and other clones once, few, many or no size at all.

D: .
size: .
V: TRBV27
J: TRBJ2-5
CDR3: CASSPWAAETQYF
DNA: TGTGCCAGCAGTCCCTGGGCAGCAGAGACCCAGTACTTC

D: .
size: .
V: TRBV2
J: TRBJ2-7
CDR3: CASILPLGYEQYF
DNA: TGTGCCAGCATCCTACCCTTGGGATACGAGCAGTACTTC

D: .
size: .
V: TRBV20-1
J: TRBJ1-1
CDR3: CSGGEDTEAFF
DNA: TGCAGTGGGGGCGAGGACACTGAAGCTTTCTTT

D: .
size: .
V: TRBV11-3
J: TRBJ2-3
CDR3: CASGDGSTDTQYF
DNA: TGTGCCAGCGGAGACGGGAGCACAGATACGCAGTATTTT

D: TRBD2
size: .
V: TRBV2
J: TRBJ2-6
CDR3: CASRTGTSGSGANVLTF
DNA: TGTGCCAGCAGGACCGGGACTAGCGGGTCTGGGGCCAACGTCCTGACTTTC

D: .
size: .
V: TRBV5-1
J: TRBJ1-2
CDR3: CASSDGGGGSNYGYTF
DNA: TGCGCCAGCAGCGACGGTGGGGGAGGGTCTAACTATGGCTACACCTTC

D: .
size: .
V: TRBV19
J: TRBJ2-7
CDR3: CASSLGLHSYEQYF
DNA: TGTGCCAGTAGTTTGGGACTGCACTCCTACGAGCAGTACTTC

D: .
size: .
V: TRBV9
J: TRBJ1-1
CDR3: CASSVGGLGTEAFF
DNA: TGTGCCAGCAGCGTAGGGGGTTTAGGCACTGAAGCTTTCTTT

D: .
size: .
V: TRBV5-4
J: TRBJ1-1
CDR3: CASSRGLEEAFF
DNA: TGTGCCAGCAGCCGGGGACTGGAGGAAGCTTTCTTT

D: .
size: .
V: TRBV7-3
J: TRBJ2-5
CDR3: CASSLSGGETQYF
DNA: TGTGCCAGCAGCTTATCTGGGGGGGAGACCCAGTACTTC

D: TRBD2
size: few
V: TRBV25-1
J: TRBJ2-1
CDR3: CASQWVHSGRRSYNEQFF
DNA: TGTGCCAGCCAGTGGGTCCATAGCGGGAGGAGATCCTACAATGAGCAGTTCTTC

D: .
size: .
V: TRBV7-6
J: TRBJ2-2
CDR3: CASSSRGTSYTGELFF
DNA: TGTGCCAGCAGCTCGAGGGGGACTTCGTACACCGGGGAGCTGTTTTTT

D: .
size: .
V: TRBV29-1
J: TRBJ1-2
CDR3: CSVHTPGGAGGNYGYTF
DNA: TGCAGCGTCCACACCCCGGGGGGAGCAGGTGGGAACTATGGCTACACCTTC

D: .
size: .
V: TRBV27
J: TRBJ2-2
CDR3: CASSLYPGREGGELFF
DNA: TGTGCCAGCAGTTTATACCCGGGACGGGAAGGGGGGGAGCTGTTTTTT

D: .
size: .
V: TRBV7-6
J: TRBJ1-1
CDR3: CASSLVGPNTEAFF
DNA: TGTGCCAGCAGCTTAGTAGGACCGAACACTGAAGCTTTCTTT

D: .
size: .
V: TRBV4-2
J: TRBJ1-4
CDR3: CASSQRLPDRATNEKLFF
DNA: TGTGCCAGCAGCCAAAGGCTCCCGGACCGAGCAACTAATGAAAAACTGTTTTTT

D: TRBD2
size: .
V: TRBV9
J: TRBJ2-5
CDR3: CASSAGGETQYF
DNA: TGTGCCAGCAGCGCGGGGGGAGAGACCCAGTACTTC

D: TRBD1
size: .
V: TRBV29-1
J: TRBJ1-1
CDR3: CSTRDRVEGTEAFF
DNA: TGCAGCACACGGGACAGGGTAGAGGGCACTGAAGCTTTCTTT

D: TRBD1
size: few
V: TRBV5-4
J: TRBJ2-1
CDR3: CASSTPGQGNEQFF
DNA: TGTGCCAGCAGCACGCCGGGACAGGGAAATGAGCAGTTCTTC

D: .
size: few
V: TRBV4-2
J: TRBJ1-2
CDR3: CASSQAEIYGYTF
DNA: TGTGCCAGCAGCCAAGCGGAGATTTATGGCTACACCTTC